One sample yielded the 17 T cell receptor beta chains listed below, sequenced in a study of regulatory T cells in long-lasting Graves disease. Time point reported: newly diagnosed GD, antithyroid drugs for less than 3 months. Scientists built the TCR library using RNA that was extracted from PBMCs. The TCR beta library used iRepertoire HTBI primers with Arm-PCR amplification of CDR3. TCRdb reanalysed the multiplex PCR reads using MiXCR and keeps one entry per CDR3 protein. The table lists hundreds of thousands of distinct CDR3 sequences, around 17% of them singletons. These data were also reused for a study on T cells in Graves' hyperthyroidism and ophthalmopathy.

The source material was peripheral blood mononuclear cells (PBMCs), sampled at new diagnosis, from a patient treated with antithyroid drugs. Every receptor here comes from a woman aged 25 to 39 with Graves disease.

V is TRBV29-1 and J is TRBJ2-3; 10 bases line up with TRBD2. Germline V gives CDR1 SQVTM, CDR2 ANQGSEA. V shed 5 bases, J shed 1 base, and the junction held 9 bases outside the gene matches. The CDR3 runs 16 residues. CDR3 DNA sequence: TGCAGCGTTTCATTCGTTACTAGCGGGGGCACAGATACGCAGTATTTT. This gives the protein CSVSFVTSGGTDTQYF.

The gene calls are TRBV20-1 and TRBJ1-3, with D tentatively TRBD1 (6 bases). V was cut by 5 bases and J by 3 bases, with 11 bases left in between. This CDR3 has 13 amino acids. The germline gives CDR1 DFQATT, CDR2 SNEGSKA (reference sequence). CDR3 residues: CSARTGYGNTIYF. In nucleotides, the CDR3 is TGCAGTGCTCGAACAGGGTATGGAAACACCATATATTTT.

As concerns this clonotype: Possible read error: a much larger clone is one base away. The chain couples TRBV29-1 to TRBJ2-7, with TRBD1 identical over 8 bases. Germline V gene sequence: CDR1 SQVTM, CDR2 ANQGSEA. The length of the CDR3 is 13 residues. CDR3 in amino acids: CRARQGSSYEQYF. The CDR3 coding sequence is TGCCGCGCGAGACAGGGGAGTTCCTACGAGCAGTACTTC.

This clonotype was counted once. Since a much larger clone is just one base distant, this may be a read error. CDR3 residues: CATSLGTSGYNEQYF. The CDR3 coding sequence is TGTGCCACCAGTCTCGGGACTAGCGGTTACAATGAGCAGTACTTC. The chain links TRBV24-1 to TRBJ2-7; 11 bases agree with TRBD2. The junction had 10 bases not matched to a gene; V was cut back by 6 bases and J by 7 bases. Germline loops: CDR1 KGHDR, CDR2 SFDVKD. This CDR3 spans 15 amino acids.

V and J are TRBV19 and TRBJ1-5; 10 bases line up with TRBD1. Germline values: CDR1 LNHDA, CDR2 SQIVND (reference sequence). CDR3 length: 15 amino acids. Unmatched junction bases numbered 8, after V lost 6 bases and J lost 6 bases. CDR3 nucleotide sequence: TGTGCCAGTAGCGAAACCGGGACAGGGGCTCAGCCCCAGCATTTT. Protein: CASSETGTGAQPQHF.

This clonotype was recorded at least ten times. This chain links TRBV12-3 or TRBV12-4 with TRBJ1-2; TRBD1 is a possible D gene (6 bases). This CDR3 comprises 14 residues. With 2 bases removed from V and 6 bases from J, the gap between germline ends came to 13 bases. Written as DNA, the CDR3 is TGTGCCAGCAGTTTATCGAGGGGGGGCGATGGCTACACCTTC. This codes for CASSLSRGGDGYTF.

This clonotype was detected many times. V and J are TRBV5-1 and TRBJ2-5; 9 nucleotides align to TRBD2. Germline values: CDR1 SGHRS, CDR2 YFSETQ. Trimming at V came to 4 bases and at J to 4 bases, leaving 8 bases not matched to a gene. The CDR3 length is 15 residues. CDR3 sequence (DNA): TGCGCCAGCAGCACAGTAGCGGGAGAACGAGAGACCCAGTACTTC. This sequence encodes CASSTVAGERETQYF.

This clonotype has more than one count but fewer than ten. The chain carries TRBV7-2 and TRBJ1-3, with TRBD1 as a possible D gene (5 bases). Germline values: CDR1 SGHTA, CDR2 FQGNSA. The CDR3 spans 18 residues. The V end was cut by 2 bases, the J end by 0 bases, with 17 bases between. CDR3 protein: CASSLRRQGTISGNTIYF. In DNA form, the CDR3 reads TGTGCCAGCAGCTTAAGGAGGCAGGGAACCATCTCTGGAAACACCATATATTTT.

This clonotype was counted at least ten times. The rearrangement uses TRBV27 and TRBJ1-2; maybe TRBD1 (5 bases). The CDR3 extends over 13 amino acids. Germline V CDR1 and CDR2: MNHEY, SMNVEV (reference sequence). The germline V and J ends were trimmed by 5 bases and 2 bases, with 9 bases remaining between them. CDR3 amino acids: CASSPHRNYGYTF. The CDR3 bases are TGTGCCAGCAGTCCGCACAGGAACTATGGCTACACCTTC.

Ten or more counts support this clonotype. This sequence joins TRBV6-5 and TRBJ1-1; D is undetermined. Germline V lookup: CDR1 MNHEY, CDR2 SVGAGI. The CDR3 length is 17 residues. Trimming shortened V by 0 bases and J by 0 bases, and 14 bases separated the two germline ends. The CDR3 spells CASSYSPLTKVNTEAFF. DNA of the CDR3: TGTGCCAGCAGTTACTCCCCCCTGACGAAGGTGAACACTGAAGCTTTCTTT.

The rearrangement uses TRBV12-3 or TRBV12-4 and TRBJ2-3, with D possibly matching TRBD2 (5 bases). With 6 bases removed from V and 2 bases from J, the gap between germline ends came to 12 bases. CDR3 length equals 14 residues. The CDR3 protein is CASSPGLNTDTQYF. CDR3 nucleotides: TGTGCCAGCAGCCCTGGACTCAACACAGATACGCAGTATTTT.

The V call is TRBV9, the J call TRBJ1-5; tentative D call: TRBD1 (5 bases). CDR1 is SGDLS, CDR2 YYNGEE, per germline. This CDR3 spans 16 amino acids. Trimming removed 0 bases from V and 6 bases from J, with 16 bases in between. The CDR3: CASSVGETWDGQPQHF. CDR3 coding DNA: TGTGCCAGCAGCGTAGGAGAGACTTGGGACGGTCAGCCCCAGCATTTT. The complete variable domain, with remaining parts taken from reference TRBV9 and TRBJ1-5, reads DSGVTQTPKHLITATGQRVTLRCSPRSGDLSVYWYQQSLDQGLQFLIQYYNGEERAKGNILERFSAQQFPDLHSELNLSSLELGDSALYFCASSVGETWDGQPQHFGDGTRLSIL.

The rearrangement links TRBV6-9 to TRBJ1-2; D gene uncertain. This CDR3 comprises 15 residues. Germline-derived CDR1 and CDR2 are MNHGY and SVAAGI. The V gene lost 2 bases and the J gene lost 0 bases, with 10 bases spanning the gap. As DNA, the CDR3 is TGTGCCAGCAGTTATCTTAGAACCGCTAACTATGGCTACACCTTC. Translating it yields CASSYLRTANYGYTF.

This clonotype turned up a few times. The J gene is TRBJ1-5, the V gene TRBV6-2 or TRBV6-3; a possible D gene is TRBD1 (5 bases). The CDR3 is 15 residues long. Germline V gene sequence: CDR1 MNHEY, CDR2 SVGEGT. The ends were cut back, 5 bases at V and 7 bases at J, with 18 bases in the middle. Written as DNA, the CDR3 is TGTGCCAGCAGTGTATGGGGAGGGGCAGGGCAGCCCCAGCATTTT. Its translation is CASSVWGGAGQPQHF.

This chain connects TRBV12-3 or TRBV12-4 to TRBJ2-3; maybe TRBD2 (6 bases). V gave up 7 bases and J gave up 4 bases, with 15 bases separating them. This CDR3 is 14 amino acids long. CDR3 DNA sequence: TGTGCCAGCACTCTCGGGAGAGCGGCAGATACGCAGTATTTT. This codes for CASTLGRAADTQYF.

Ten or more counts support this clonotype. DNA for the CDR3: TGTGCCAGCAGTCTGCTACAGGGGCTGACTAATGAAAAACTGTTTTTT. It encodes CASSLLQGLTNEKLFF. This chain connects TRBV2 to TRBJ1-4, with 7 bases matching TRBD1. This CDR3 comprises 16 residues. CDR1 is SNHLY, CDR2 FYNNEI, per germline. With V trimmed by 5 bases and J by 2 bases, 8 bases remained unmatched.

As concerns this clonotype: Relative to the germline gene, one junction end is altered; a read error may explain this. J is TRBJ2-5 and V is TRBV24-1, with D perhaps being TRBD1 or TRBD2 (6 bases each). Germline CDR1 KGHDR, CDR2 SFDVKD. The CDR3 has 15 residues. For the CDR3, the DNA is TGTGCCACCAGTGGTGGGGGGCTCCTTCAAGAGACCCGGTACTTC. This gives the protein CATSGGGLLQETRYF.